The entry below gives a single T cell receptor beta chain sequence along with its context. In germline, CDR1 is SEHNR, CDR2 FQNEAQ (reference sequence). Unmatched junction bases numbered 4, after V lost 5 bases and J lost 2 bases. This CDR3 has 16 amino acids. The data were taken from a study of blood T cell repertoires in COVID-19. Turning to the study itself: The analysed material was cDNA or gDNA that came from T cells, B-cell-depleted T cells, or PBMCs.

Authors' methods: Amplification of reference gene primers was used by the study to estimate nucleated cell counts. Produced via immunoSEQ multiplex PCR; TCRdb's table is partial and in-frame only. V, J and clone size are those of that table, while D and trimming were read from the DNA. The table records about 110,000 clones, approximately 88% of them present only once. What was sequenced was peripheral blood. This chain joins TRBV7-9 and TRBJ2-1; 12 bases line up with TRBD2. The TCR was taken from a human donor in a cohort sampled during active COVID-19. The CDR3 sequence is CASSPRTSGAYNEQFF. CDR3 DNA: TGTGCCAGCAGCCCGCGGACTAGCGGGGCCTACAATGAGCAGTTCTTC.